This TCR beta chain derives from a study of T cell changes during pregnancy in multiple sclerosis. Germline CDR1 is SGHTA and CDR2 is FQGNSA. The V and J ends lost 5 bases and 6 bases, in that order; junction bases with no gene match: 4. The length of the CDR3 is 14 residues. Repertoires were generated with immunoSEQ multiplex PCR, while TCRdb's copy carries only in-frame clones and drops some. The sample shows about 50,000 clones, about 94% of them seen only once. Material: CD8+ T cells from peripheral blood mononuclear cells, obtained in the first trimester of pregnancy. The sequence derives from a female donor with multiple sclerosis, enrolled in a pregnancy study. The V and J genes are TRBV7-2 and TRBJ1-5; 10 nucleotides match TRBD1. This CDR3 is CASSQTGGGQPQHF. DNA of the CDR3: TGTGCCAGCAGCCAGACAGGGGGCGGTCAGCCCCAGCATTTT.